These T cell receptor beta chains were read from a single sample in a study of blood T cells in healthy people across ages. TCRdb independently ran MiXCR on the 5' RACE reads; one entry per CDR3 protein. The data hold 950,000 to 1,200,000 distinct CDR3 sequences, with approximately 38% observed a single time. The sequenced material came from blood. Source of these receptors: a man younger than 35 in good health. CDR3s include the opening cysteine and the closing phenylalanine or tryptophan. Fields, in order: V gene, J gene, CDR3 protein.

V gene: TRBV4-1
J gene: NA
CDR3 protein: CASSQAHPGTYNEQYF

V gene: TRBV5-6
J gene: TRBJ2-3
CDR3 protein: CASSWDQTGGASDTQYF

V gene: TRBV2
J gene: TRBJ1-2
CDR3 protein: CASRGRGPNYGYTF

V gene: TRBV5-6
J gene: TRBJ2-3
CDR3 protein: CASSIKTLYTQYF

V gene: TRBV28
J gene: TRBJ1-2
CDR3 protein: CASSVRGGHGYTF

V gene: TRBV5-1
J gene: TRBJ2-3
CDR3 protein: CASSLGTALGTDTQYF

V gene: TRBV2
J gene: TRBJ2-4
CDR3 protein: CASSDTGGIAKNIQYF

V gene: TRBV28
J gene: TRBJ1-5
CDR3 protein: CASSFLRGQGRNQPQHF

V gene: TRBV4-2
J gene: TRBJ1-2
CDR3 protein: CASSQDQAGGGYGYTF

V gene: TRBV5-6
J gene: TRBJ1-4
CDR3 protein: CASSSGQGGLFF

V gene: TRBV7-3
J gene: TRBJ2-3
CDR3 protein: CASSLNLGEGTQYF

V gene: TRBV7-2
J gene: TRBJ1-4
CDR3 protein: CASSWGQATNEKLFF

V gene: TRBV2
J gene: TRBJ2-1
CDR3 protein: CASSVSGGGINEQFF

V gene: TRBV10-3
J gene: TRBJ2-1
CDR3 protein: CAISGTPGDFGDEQFF

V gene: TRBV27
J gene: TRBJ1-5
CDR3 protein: CASSSRTGGNQPQHF

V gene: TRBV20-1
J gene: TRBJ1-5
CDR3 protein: CSAPNTGGSNQPQHF

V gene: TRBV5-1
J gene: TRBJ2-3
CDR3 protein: CASSFLGGDTQYF

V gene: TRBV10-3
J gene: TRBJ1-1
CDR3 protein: CAIMDRGNTEAFF

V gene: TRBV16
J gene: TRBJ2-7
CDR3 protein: CASSQRTSSYEQYF

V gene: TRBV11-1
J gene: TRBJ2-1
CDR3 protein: CASHKGRGSYNEQFF

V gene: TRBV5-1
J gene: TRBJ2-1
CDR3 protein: CASSLASTSGDNEQFF

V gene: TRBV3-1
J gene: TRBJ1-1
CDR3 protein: CASADTSHSSSAEAFF

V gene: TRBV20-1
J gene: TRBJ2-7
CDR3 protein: CSARAGSDEQYF

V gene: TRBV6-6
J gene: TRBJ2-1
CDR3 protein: CANKGPASTGDEQFF

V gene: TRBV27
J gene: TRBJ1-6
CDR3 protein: CASRQGSANNSPLHF

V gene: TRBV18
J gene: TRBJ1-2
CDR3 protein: CASSPPNRVLGGYTF

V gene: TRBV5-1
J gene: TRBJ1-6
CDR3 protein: CASSLAPENSPLHF

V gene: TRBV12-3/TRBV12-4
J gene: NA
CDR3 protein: CASSWGRGGYNEQYF

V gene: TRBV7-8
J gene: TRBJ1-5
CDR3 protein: CASSLGPSMGQPQHF

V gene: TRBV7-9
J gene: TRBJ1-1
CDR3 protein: CASSRHSEAFF

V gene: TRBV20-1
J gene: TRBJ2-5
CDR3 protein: CSGLAGGQSYQETQYF

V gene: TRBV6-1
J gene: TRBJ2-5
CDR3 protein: CASSSQTGQGFETQYF

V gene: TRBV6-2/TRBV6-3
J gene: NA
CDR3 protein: CASSYQVSEQYF

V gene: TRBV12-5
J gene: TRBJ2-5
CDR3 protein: CASGRPGRETQYF

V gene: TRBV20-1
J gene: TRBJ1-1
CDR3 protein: CSAPGQGMTEAFF

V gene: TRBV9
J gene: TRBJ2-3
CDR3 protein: CASSVEGQGTDTQYF

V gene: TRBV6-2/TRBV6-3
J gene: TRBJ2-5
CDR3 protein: CASSSTGRDAETQYF

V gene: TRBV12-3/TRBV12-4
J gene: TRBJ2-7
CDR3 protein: CASSLQGHEQYF

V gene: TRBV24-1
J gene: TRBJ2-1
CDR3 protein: CATSDPFSGGGANIYNEQFF

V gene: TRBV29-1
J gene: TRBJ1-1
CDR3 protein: CSVTGGTEAFF

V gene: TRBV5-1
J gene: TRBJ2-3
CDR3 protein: CASSAGLAPSTDTQYF

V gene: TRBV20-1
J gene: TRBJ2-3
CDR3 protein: CSASSPSLNTDTQYF

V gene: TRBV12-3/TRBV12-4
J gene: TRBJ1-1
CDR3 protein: CASKARGGTEAFF

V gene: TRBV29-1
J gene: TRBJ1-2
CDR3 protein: CSVHPDDKTYGYTF

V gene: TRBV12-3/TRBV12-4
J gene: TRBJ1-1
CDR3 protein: CASSLGQETEAFF

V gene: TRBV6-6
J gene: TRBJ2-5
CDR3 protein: CASIENQGYQETQYF

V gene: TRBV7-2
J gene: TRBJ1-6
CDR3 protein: CASSSRTRSNSSLHF

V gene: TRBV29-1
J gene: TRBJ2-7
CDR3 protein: CSVSDRDGFEQYF

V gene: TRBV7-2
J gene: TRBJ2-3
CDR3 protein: CASSLAGTDYTDTQYF

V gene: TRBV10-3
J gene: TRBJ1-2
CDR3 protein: CAIRGLEGYGYTF

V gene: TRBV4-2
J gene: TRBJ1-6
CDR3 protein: CASSQGIGGGSPLHF

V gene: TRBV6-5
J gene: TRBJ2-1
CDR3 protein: CASSYSLAGSNEQFF

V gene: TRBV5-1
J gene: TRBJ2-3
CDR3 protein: CASSFTGKLSTDTQYF

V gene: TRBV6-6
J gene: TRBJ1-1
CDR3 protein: CASSYPLLDGEAFF

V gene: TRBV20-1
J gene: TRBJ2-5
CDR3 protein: CSASTGTSGNEQYF